This T cell receptor beta chain was obtained from a study of blood T cell repertoires in COVID-19. About the research overall: Whether acute or convalescent, the COVID-19 samples came from the United States, Italy and Spain.

In the source study's methods: Cell counts per sample came from amplifying reference gene primers. The assay was immunoSEQ multiplex PCR, and TCRdb's table has in-frame clones only and misses some. V, J and clone size derive from that table, while D and trimming were established from the DNA sequence. Of a few hundred thousand clones listed, 90% were seen once; the top ten hold around 4.3%. V lost 3 bases and J lost 4, with 13 bases in between. The CDR3 contains 16 residues. CDR1 and CDR2 (germline): MDHEN, SYDVKM. Clinical histories supplied by participants themselves formed the basis of cohort assignment.

The chain recombines TRBV28 with TRBJ1-6; TRBD1 is a possible D gene (5 bases). Sample: PBMCs or T cells enriched from blood (not recorded which). The clonotype comes from a woman aged 18-29 years with acute COVID-19. The CDR3 DNA is TGTGCCAGCAGTTTTAAGGCGAAGGGGTATAATTCACCCCTCCACTTT. It specifies CASSFKAKGYNSPLHF.